The T cell receptor (beta chain) under discussion was sequenced for a study of OX40 agonist ivuxolimab in advanced cancers. Germline CDR1 reads SQVTM; CDR2 reads ANQGSEA. The CDR3 contains 13 residues. V lost 3 bases, J lost 9 bases, and 8 bases stayed unmatched. Assay used: immunoSEQ multiplex PCR; TCRdb lists only in-frame clones, some missing. This table has about 50,000 clones, approximately 80% appearing once. General study points: Both CD4+ and CD8+ T cell populations in blood had undergone clonal expansion by week 6 at 0.1 to 3.0 mg/kg. More expanded clones were seen, on average, in CD8+ T cells than in CD4+. Expanded peripheral T-cell antigen specificity went undetermined.

The investigators sampled blood at baseline, at cycle 4 day 1, and at cycle 7 day 1. Remarks on this clone: Its antigen remains unidentified.

The sequencing here drew on CD4+ or CD8+ T cells sorted from blood, taken in a trial of the OX40 agonist ivuxolimab. The source of this sequence is an adult with an advanced solid tumor such as melanoma, head and neck, liver or kidney cancer. This sequence joins TRBV29-1 and TRBJ2-7; 10 positions match TRBD2. The CDR3 sequence is CSVDASGGLGQYF. CDR3 in DNA: TGCAGCGTTGACGCTAGCGGGGGACTCGGGCAGTACTTC.